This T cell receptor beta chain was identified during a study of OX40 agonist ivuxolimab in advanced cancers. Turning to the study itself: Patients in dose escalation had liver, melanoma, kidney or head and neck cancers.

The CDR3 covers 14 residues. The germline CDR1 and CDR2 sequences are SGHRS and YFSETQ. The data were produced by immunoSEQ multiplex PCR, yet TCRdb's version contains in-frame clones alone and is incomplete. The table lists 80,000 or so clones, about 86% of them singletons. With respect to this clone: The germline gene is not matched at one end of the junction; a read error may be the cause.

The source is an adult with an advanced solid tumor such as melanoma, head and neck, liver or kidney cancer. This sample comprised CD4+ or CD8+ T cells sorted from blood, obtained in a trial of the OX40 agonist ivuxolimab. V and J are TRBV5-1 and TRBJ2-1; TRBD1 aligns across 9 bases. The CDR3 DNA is TGCGCCAGCAGATTGGAGGACAGGGGCGATGAGCAGTTCTTC. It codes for CASRLEDRGDEQFF.